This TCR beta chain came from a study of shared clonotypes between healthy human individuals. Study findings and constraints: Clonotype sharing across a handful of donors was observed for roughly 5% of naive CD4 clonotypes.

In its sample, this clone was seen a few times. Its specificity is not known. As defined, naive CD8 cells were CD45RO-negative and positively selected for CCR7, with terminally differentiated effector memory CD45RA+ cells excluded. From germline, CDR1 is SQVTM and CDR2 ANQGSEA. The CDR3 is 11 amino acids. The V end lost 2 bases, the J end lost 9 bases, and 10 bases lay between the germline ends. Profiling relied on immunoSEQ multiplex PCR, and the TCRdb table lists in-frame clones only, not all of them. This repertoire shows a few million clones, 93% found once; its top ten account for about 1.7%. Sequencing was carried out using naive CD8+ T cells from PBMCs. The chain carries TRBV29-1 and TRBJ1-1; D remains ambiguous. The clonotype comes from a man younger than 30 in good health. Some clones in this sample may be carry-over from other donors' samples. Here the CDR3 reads CSVELGLKAFF. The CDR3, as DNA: TGCAGCGTTGAATTGGGGTTAAAAGCTTTCTTT.